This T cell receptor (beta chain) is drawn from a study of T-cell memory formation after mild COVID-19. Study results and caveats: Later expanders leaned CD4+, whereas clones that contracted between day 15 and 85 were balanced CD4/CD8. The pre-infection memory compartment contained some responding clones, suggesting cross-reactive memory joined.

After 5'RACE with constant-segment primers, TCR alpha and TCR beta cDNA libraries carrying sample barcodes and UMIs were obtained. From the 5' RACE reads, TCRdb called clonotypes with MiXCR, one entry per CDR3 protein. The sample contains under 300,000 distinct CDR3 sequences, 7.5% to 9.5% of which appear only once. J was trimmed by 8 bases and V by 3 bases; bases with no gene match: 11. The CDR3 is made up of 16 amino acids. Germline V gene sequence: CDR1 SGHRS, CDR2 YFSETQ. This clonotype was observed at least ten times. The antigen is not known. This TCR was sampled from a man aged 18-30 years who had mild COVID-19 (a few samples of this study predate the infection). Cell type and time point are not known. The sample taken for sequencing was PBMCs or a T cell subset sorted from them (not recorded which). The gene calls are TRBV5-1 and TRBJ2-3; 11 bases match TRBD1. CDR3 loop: CASSSADRGLAGTQYF. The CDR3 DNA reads TGCGCCAGCAGCTCCGCGGACAGGGGGCTGGCTGGTACGCAGTATTTT. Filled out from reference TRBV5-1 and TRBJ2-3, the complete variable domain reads KAGVTQTPRYLIKTRGQQVTLSCSPISGHRSVSWYQQTPGQGLQFLFEYFSETQRNKGNFPGRFSGRQFSNSRSEMNVSTLELGDSALYLCASSSADRGLAGTQYFGPGTRLTVL.